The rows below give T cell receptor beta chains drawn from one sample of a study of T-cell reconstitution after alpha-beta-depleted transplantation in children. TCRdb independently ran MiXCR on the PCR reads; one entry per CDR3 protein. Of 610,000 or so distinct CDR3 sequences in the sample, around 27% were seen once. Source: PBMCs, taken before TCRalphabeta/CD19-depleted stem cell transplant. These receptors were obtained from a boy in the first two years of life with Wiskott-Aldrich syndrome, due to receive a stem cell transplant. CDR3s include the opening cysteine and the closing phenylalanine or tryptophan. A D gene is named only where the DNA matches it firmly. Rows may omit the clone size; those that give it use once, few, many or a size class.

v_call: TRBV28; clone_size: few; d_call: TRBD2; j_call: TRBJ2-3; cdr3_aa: CASSLEREYFTDTQYF; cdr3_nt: TGTGCCAGCAGTTTGGAGCGGGAGTACTTCACAGATACGCAGTATTTT
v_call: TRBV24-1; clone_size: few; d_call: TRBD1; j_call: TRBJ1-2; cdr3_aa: CATSDGGTAIGYTF; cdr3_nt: TGTGCCACCAGTGATGGAGGGACAGCCATTGGCTACACCTTC
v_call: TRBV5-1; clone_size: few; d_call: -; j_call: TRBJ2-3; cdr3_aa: CASSLWWADTQYF; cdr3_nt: TGCGCCAGCAGCTTGTGGTGGGCAGATACGCAGTATTTT
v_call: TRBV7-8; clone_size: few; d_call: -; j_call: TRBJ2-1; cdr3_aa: CASSFGSDSYNEQFF; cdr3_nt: TGTGCCAGCAGCTTTGGCAGCGACTCCTACAATGAGCAGTTCTTC
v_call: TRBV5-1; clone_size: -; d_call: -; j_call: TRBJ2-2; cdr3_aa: CASSLLGGSVAGELFF; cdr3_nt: TGCGCCAGCAGCTTACTTGGCGGGTCCGTCGCGGGGGAGCTGTTTTTT
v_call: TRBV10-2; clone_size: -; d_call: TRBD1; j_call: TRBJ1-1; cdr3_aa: CASRRTGGPTEAFF; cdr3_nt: TGCGCCAGCAGAAGGACAGGGGGACCCACTGAAGCTTTCTTT
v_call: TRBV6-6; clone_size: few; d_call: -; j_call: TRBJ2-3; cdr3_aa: CASRLADTQYF; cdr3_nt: TGTGCCAGCAGGTTGGCAGATACGCAGTATTTT
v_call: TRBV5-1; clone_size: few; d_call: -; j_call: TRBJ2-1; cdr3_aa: CASSKASYNEQFF; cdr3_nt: TGCGCCAGCAGCAAAGCGAGCTACAATGAGCAGTTCTTC
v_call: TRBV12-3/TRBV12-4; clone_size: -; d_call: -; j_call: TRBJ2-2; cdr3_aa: CASSLQQGVAGELFF; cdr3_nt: TGTGCCAGCAGTTTACAACAGGGAGTAGCCGGGGAGCTGTTTTTT
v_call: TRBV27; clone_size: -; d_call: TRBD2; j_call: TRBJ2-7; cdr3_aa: CASSLWPTSGRPYEQYF; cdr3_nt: TGTGCCAGCAGTTTATGGCCCACTAGCGGGAGACCCTACGAGCAGTACTTC
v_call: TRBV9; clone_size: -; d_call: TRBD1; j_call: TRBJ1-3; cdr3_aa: CASSAKTGSRNTIYF; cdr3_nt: TGTGCCAGCAGCGCCAAGACAGGGTCCCGAAACACCATATATTTT
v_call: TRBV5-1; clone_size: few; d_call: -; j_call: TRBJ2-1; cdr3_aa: CASSTYRDGFYNEQFF; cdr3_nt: TGCGCCAGCAGCACATACCGGGACGGATTCTACAATGAGCAGTTCTTC
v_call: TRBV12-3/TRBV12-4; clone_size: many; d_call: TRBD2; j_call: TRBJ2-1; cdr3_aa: CASSFPGLADYNEQFF; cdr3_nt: TGTGCCAGCAGTTTTCCGGGACTAGCTGATTACAATGAGCAGTTCTTC
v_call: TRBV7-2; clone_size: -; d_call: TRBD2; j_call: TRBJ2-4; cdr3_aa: CASSPRTSGLAKNIQYF; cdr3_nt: TGTGCCAGCAGCCCCCGAACTAGCGGTCTAGCCAAAAACATTCAGTACTTC
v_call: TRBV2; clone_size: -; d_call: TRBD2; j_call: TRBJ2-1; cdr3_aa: CASSEVLAGVSRNEQFF; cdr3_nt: TGTGCCAGCAGTGAAGTTTTAGCGGGAGTTTCCCGCAATGAGCAGTTCTTC
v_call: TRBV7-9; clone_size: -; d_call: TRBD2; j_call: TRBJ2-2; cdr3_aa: CASSLVPGGYTGELLF; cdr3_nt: TGTGCCAGCAGCTTAGTTCCGGGAGGTTACACCGGGGAGCTGCTTTTT
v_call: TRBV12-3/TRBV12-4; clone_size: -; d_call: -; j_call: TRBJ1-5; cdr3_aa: CASSLRRGGQPQHF; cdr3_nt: TGTGCCAGCAGTTTACGGCGGGGAGGTCAGCCCCAGCATTTT
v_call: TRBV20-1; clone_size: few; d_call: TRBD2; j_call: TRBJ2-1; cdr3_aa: CSGKRDPYNEQFF; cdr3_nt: TGCAGTGGAAAGCGGGACCCCTACAATGAGCAGTTCTTC
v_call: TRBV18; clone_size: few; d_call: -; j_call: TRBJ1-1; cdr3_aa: CASSLQGRVSEAFF; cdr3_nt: TGTGCCAGCTCACTCCAAGGCAGGGTATCTGAAGCTTTCTTT
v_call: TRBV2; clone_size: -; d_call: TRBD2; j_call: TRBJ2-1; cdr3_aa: CASSLEMGLAGGGNEQFF; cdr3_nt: TGTGCCAGCAGTTTAGAGATGGGACTAGCGGGAGGGGGAAATGAGCAGTTCTTC
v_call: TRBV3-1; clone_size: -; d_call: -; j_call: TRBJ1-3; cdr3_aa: CASSQGRDPRNTIYF; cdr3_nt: TGTGCCAGCAGCCAAGGCCGGGACCCAAGAAACACCATATATTTT
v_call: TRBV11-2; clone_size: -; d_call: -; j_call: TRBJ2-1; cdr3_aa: CASSLVTVPYNEQFF; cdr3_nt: TGTGCCAGCAGCTTAGTGACAGTCCCTTACAATGAGCAGTTCTTC
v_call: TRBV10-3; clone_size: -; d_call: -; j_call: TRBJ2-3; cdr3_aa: CAVKRSPDSYTQYF; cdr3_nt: TGTGCCGTTAAAAGATCTCCGGACAGCTATACGCAGTATTTT
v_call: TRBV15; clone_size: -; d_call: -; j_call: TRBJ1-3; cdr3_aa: CATSRDRGNTIYF; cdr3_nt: TGTGCCACCAGCAGAGATCGAGGGAACACCATATATTTT
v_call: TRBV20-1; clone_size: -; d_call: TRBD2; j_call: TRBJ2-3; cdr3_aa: CSARIPRGAGVNTQYF; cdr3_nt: TGCAGTGCTAGAATTCCTCGGGGAGCGGGGGTAAATACGCAGTATTTT
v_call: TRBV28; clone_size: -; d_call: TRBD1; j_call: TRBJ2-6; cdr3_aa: CASSEGQIEANVLTF; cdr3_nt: TGTGCCAGCAGTGAGGGACAGATCGAGGCCAACGTCCTGACTTTC
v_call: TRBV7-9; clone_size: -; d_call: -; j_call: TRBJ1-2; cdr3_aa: CASSPVDGYTF; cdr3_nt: TGTGCCAGCAGCCCGGTCGATGGCTACACCTTC
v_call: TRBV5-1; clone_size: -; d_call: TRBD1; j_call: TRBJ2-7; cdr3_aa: CASSLTTGLNEQYF; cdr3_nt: TGCGCCAGCAGCTTGACGACAGGGTTGAACGAGCAGTACTTC
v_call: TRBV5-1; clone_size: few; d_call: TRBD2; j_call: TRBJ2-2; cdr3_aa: CASRRTGGPTGELFF; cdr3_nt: TGCGCCAGCAGACGCACGGGAGGCCCCACCGGGGAGCTGTTTTTT
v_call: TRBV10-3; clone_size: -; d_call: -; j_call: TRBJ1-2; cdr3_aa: CAISESAAAAYGYTF; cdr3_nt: TGTGCCATCAGTGAGTCAGCGGCGGCAGCCTATGGCTACACCTTC
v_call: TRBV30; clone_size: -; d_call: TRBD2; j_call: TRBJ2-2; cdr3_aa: CAWRNTGGSIGELFF; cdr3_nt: TGTGCCTGGAGAAATACGGGCGGGAGCATCGGGGAGCTGTTTTTT
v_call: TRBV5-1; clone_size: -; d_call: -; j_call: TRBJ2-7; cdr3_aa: CADRKLRRALYEQYF; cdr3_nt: TGCGCCGACAGAAAGCTTAGGCGGGCGCTCTACGAGCAGTACTTC
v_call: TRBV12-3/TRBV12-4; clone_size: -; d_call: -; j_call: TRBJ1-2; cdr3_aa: CASSFGDRGYTF; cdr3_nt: TGTGCCAGCAGTTTCGGGGATAGAGGCTACACCTTC
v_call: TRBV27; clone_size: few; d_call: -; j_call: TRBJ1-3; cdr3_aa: CASSPRQNRNTIYF; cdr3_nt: TGTGCCAGCAGTCCCCGACAGAATCGAAACACCATATATTTT
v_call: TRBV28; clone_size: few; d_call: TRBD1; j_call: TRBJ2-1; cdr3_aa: CASSFSRTGPNLYNEQFF; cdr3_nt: TGTGCCAGCAGTTTCTCCCGGACAGGACCAAATCTTTACAATGAGCAGTTCTTC
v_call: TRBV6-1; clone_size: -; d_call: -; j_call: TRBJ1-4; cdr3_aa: CASSEYMSTTNEKLFF; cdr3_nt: TGTGCCAGCAGTGAATATATGAGCACAACTAATGAAAAACTGTTTTTT
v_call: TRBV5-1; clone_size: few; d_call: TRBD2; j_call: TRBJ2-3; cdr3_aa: CASSPGPSGSTDTQYF; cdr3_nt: TGCGCCAGCAGTCCCGGGCCTAGCGGCTCCACAGATACGCAGTATTTT
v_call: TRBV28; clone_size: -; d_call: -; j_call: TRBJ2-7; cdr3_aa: CASIRAGTHEQYF; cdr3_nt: TGTGCCAGCATTAGGGCAGGTACCCACGAGCAGTACTTC
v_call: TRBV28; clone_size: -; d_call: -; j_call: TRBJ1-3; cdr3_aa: CASSFLRNGLFSGNTIYF; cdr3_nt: TGTGCCAGCAGTTTTCTACGGAATGGTCTCTTCTCTGGAAACACCATATATTTT
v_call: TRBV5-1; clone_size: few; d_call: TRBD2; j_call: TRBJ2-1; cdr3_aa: CASSLASGRGEQFF; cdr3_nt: TGCGCCAGCAGCTTGGCTAGCGGGAGGGGTGAGCAGTTCTTC
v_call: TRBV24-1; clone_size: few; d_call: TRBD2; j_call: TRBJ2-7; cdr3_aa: CATSAGLATEQYF; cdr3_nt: TGTGCCACCAGTGCCGGACTAGCGACCGAGCAGTACTTC
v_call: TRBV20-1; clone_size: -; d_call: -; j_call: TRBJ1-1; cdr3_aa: CSARVGRLNTEAFF; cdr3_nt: TGCAGTGCTAGGGTGGGCCGACTGAACACTGAAGCTTTCTTT
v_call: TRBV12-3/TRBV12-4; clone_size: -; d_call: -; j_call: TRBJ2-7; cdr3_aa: CASAKADEQYF; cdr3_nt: TGTGCCAGCGCAAAAGCGGACGAGCAGTACTTC
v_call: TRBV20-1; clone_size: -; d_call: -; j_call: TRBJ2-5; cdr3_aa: CSARFFETQYF; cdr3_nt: TGCAGTGCTAGGTTCTTTGAGACCCAGTACTTC
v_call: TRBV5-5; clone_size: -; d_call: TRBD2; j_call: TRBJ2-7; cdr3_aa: CASSPWTSARYEQYF; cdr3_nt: TGTGCCAGCAGCCCCTGGACTAGCGCCCGCTACGAGCAGTACTTC
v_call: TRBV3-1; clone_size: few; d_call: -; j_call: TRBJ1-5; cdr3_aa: CASSQQGRNQPQHF; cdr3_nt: TGTGCCAGCAGCCAACAGGGGAGGAATCAGCCCCAGCATTTT
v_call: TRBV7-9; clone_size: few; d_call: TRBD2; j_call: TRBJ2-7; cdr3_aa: CASSFMLALAGTYEQYF; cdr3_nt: TGTGCCAGCAGCTTTATGCTGGCCCTAGCGGGAACCTACGAGCAGTACTTC